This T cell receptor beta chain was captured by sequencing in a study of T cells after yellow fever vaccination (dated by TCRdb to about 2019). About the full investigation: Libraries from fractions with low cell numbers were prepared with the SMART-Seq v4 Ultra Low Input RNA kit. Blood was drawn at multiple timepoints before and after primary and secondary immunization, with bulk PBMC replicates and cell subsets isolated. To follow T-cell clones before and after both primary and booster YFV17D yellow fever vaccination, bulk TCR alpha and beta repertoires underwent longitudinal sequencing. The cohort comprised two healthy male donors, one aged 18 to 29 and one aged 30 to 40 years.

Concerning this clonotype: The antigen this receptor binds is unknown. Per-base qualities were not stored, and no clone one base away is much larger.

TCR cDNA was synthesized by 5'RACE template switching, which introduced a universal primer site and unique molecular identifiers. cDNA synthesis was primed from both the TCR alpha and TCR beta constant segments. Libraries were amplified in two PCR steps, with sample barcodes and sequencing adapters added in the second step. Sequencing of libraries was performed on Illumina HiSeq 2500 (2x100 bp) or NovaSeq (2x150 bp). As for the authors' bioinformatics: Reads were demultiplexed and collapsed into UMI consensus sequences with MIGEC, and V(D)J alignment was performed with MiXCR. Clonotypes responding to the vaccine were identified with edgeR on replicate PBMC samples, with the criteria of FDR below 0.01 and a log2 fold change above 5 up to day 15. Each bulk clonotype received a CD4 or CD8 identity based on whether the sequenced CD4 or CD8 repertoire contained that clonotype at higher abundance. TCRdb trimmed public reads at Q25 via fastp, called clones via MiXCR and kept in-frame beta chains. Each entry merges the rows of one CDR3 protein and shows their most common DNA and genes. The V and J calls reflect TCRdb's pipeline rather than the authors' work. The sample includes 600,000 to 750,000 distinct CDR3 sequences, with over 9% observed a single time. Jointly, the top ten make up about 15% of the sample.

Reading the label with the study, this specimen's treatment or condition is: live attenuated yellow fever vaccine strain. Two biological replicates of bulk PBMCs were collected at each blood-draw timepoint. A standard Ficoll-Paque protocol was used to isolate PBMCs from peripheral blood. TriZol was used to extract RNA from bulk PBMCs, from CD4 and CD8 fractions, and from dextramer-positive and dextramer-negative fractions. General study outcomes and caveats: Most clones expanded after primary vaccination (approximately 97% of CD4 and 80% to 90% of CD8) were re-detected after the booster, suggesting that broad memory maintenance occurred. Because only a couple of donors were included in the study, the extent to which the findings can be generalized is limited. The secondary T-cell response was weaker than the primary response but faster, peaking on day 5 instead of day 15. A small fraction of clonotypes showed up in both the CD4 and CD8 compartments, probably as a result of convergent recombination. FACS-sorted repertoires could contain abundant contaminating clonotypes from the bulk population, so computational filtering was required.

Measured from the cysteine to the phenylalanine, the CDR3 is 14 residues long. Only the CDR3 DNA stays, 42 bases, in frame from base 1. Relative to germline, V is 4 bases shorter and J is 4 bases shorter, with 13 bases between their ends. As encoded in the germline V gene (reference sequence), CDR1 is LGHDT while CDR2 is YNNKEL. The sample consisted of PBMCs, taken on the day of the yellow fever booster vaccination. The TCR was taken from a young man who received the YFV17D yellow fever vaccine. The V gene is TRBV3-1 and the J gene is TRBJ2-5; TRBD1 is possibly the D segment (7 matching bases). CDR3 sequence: CASSRWRDRETQYF. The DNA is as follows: TGTGCCAGCAGCCGATGGAGGGACAGAGAGACCCAGTACTTC.